This TCR beta chain was identified in a study of control samples from healthy donors and cancer patients. The assay was immunoSEQ multiplex PCR, and TCRdb's table has in-frame clones only and misses some. The data contain 64,000 or so clones, roughly 90% of them seen just once; the ten biggest clones take up approximately 1.5%. Germline V lookup: CDR1 SGHTA, CDR2 FQGTGA. The CDR3 has 15 residues. With 6 bases removed from V and 3 bases from J, the gap between germline ends came to 12 bases. The source is a man aged 35-49 years with colorectal cancer. This rearrangement joins TRBV7-3 to TRBJ2-6, with D possibly matching TRBD1 (5 bases). The material sequenced was PBMCs. CDR3 bases: TGTGCCAGCAGTCAAGCAGGGCTTGGGGCCAACGTCCTGACTTTC. Its protein is CASSQAGLGANVLTF.